This is a list of T cell receptor beta chains from one sample in a study of response to subunit inactivated influenza vaccine. TCRdb analysed the RT-PCR reads with MiXCR anew, one entry per CDR3 protein. The sample includes just under 550,000 distinct CDR3 sequences, under 25% seen only once; the top ten take 2.5% to 3%. The same sample was also studied in work on T cells expressing NK-cell markers.

The input for sequencing was CD4+ T cells sorted from PBMCs, taken 11 to 12 days after vaccination. The receptor source for this set is a man aged 45-65 years who received an inactivated influenza vaccine. Each CDR3 is given with its conserved first and last residue. A D gene is named only where the DNA matches it firmly. Only some rows state a clone size, as once, few, many or a class for expanded clones.

TRBV29-1	.	TRBJ2-7	TRBD2	CSVVPSGTYEQYF	TGCAGCGTTGTTCCTAGCGGGACTTACGAGCAGTACTTC
TRBV7-2	many	TRBJ2-3	.	CASSFLDSTDTQYF	TGTGCCAGCAGCTTTCTGGACAGCACAGATACGCAGTATTTT
TRBV6-5	.	TRBJ2-1	.	CASSYQGPTNEQFF	TGTGCCAGCAGTTACCAGGGACCGACCAATGAGCAGTTCTTC
TRBV10-3	few	TRBJ1-1	.	CAISESSPSAGGTWEAFF	TGTGCCATCAGTGAGTCGAGCCCCTCCGCCGGGGGGACCTGGGAAGCTTTCTTT
TRBV7-2	.	TRBJ1-2	.	CASSLGEGLINYGYTF	TGTGCCAGCAGCTTAGGGGAGGGTCTGATTAACTATGGCTACACCTTC
TRBV12-3/TRBV12-4	.	TRBJ2-5	TRBD2	CASSLSLAGFQETQYF	TGTGCCAGCAGTTTGAGTCTAGCGGGGTTCCAAGAGACCCAGTACTTC
TRBV29-1	few	TRBJ2-2	.	CSGGQFTGELFF	TGCAGCGGCGGACAGTTCACCGGGGAGCTGTTTTTT
TRBV28	few	TRBJ1-1	.	CATKLTVEAFF	TGTGCCACCAAACTGACAGTCGAAGCTTTCTTT
TRBV20-1	many	TRBJ1-6	.	CSARDGNSPLHF	TGCAGTGCGAGGGACGGGAATTCACCCCTCCACTTT
TRBV3-1	many	TRBJ1-3	.	CASRETGFTNTIYF	TGTGCCAGCAGAGAAACAGGGTTTACAAACACCATATATTTT
TRBV20-1	few	TRBJ1-5	.	CSASAGYSNQPQHF	TGCAGTGCTAGTGCGGGATATAGCAATCAGCCCCAGCATTTT
TRBV7-2	few	TRBJ2-5	.	CASRPWGETQYF	TGTGCCAGCAGGCCATGGGGAGAGACCCAGTACTTC
TRBV7-2	.	TRBJ2-3	.	CASSGPSGDTQYF	TGTGCCAGCAGCGGACCCTCAGGGGATACGCAGTATTTT
TRBV3-1	few	TRBJ2-4	TRBD2	CATSGDPGNIQYF	TGTGCAACTAGCGGCGACCCAGGGAACATTCAGTACTTC
TRBV4-1	few	TRBJ2-3	TRBD2	CASSQVPPTSGGPYTQYF	TGCGCCAGCAGCCAAGTCCCGCCGACTAGCGGGGGGCCCTATACGCAGTATTTT
TRBV5-1	few	TRBJ2-1	.	CASSLGRATFHEQFF	TGCGCCAGCAGCTTGGGACGGGCCACTTTCCATGAGCAGTTCTTC
TRBV5-4	.	TRBJ2-7	.	CASSQGLLGAYEQYF	TGTGCCAGCAGCCAAGGACTCCTAGGGGCCTACGAGCAGTACTTC
TRBV20-1	.	TRBJ2-3	TRBD1	CSAARQGASDTQYF	TGCAGTGCTGCCCGACAGGGGGCATCAGATACGCAGTATTTT
TRBV20-1	once	TRBJ1-1	TRBD1	CSATDRGYEAFF	TGCAGTGCTACGGACAGGGGATATGAAGCTTTCTTT
TRBV5-1	many	TRBJ2-3	TRBD1	CASSSYRQGSTDTQYF	TGCGCCAGCAGCTCCTACAGACAGGGCAGCACAGATACGCAGTATTTT
TRBV28	once	TRBJ2-1	TRBD2	CASSASGRVYNEQFF	TGTGCCAGCAGTGCGAGCGGGAGGGTTTACAATGAGCAGTTCTTC
TRBV5-1	.	TRBJ2-3	TRBD2	CASSSISLAGSTDTQYF	TGCGCCAGCAGCTCGATATCACTAGCGGGGAGCACAGATACGCAGTATTTT
TRBV28	.	TRBJ2-7	.	CASNPGGAFSSYEQYF	TGTGCCAGCAATCCAGGGGGGGCTTTCAGCTCCTACGAGCAGTACTTC
TRBV5-1	.	TRBJ2-5	TRBD2	CASSLMSSGTQETQYF	TGCGCCAGCAGCTTGATGTCTAGCGGAACCCAAGAGACCCAGTACTTC
TRBV4-2	.	TRBJ2-1	.	CASSQAGGEVNEQFF	TGTGCCAGCAGCCAAGCCGGGGGCGAAGTCAATGAGCAGTTCTTC
TRBV12-3/TRBV12-4	many	TRBJ2-1	.	CASRGARTGGNEQFF	TGTGCCAGCAGAGGGGCCCGGACCGGGGGCAATGAGCAGTTCTTC
TRBV20-1	.	TRBJ2-1	.	CSARANEQFF	TGCAGTGCTAGAGCCAATGAGCAGTTCTTC
TRBV4-2	.	TRBJ1-1	TRBD1	CASSPRDRGKTEAFF	TGTGCCAGCAGCCCTCGGGACAGGGGAAAGACTGAAGCTTTCTTT
TRBV12-3/TRBV12-4	.	TRBJ1-2	TRBD1	CASRRDSSYYGYTF	TGTGCCAGCAGAAGGGACAGTTCCTACTATGGCTACACCTTC
TRBV2	.	TRBJ2-4	.	CASSVAAGVKNIQYF	TGTGCCAGCAGTGTCGCGGCAGGGGTAAAAAACATTCAGTACTTC
TRBV20-1	.	TRBJ1-1	.	CSAMGQAPNTEAFF	TGCAGTGCTATGGGCCAAGCGCCCAACACTGAAGCTTTCTTT
TRBV18	.	TRBJ1-4	.	CASSPRGSPNEKLFF	TGTGCCAGCTCACCACGGGGCAGTCCCAATGAAAAACTGTTTTTT
TRBV12-3/TRBV12-4	.	TRBJ2-3	TRBD2	CASSFRTSVKDTQYF	TGTGCCAGCAGTTTCCGAACTAGCGTAAAAGATACGCAGTATTTT
TRBV4-1	many	TRBJ2-1	TRBD1	CASSQVRQGTGNEQFF	TGCGCCAGCAGCCAAGTTAGACAGGGGACTGGCAATGAGCAGTTCTTC
TRBV5-1	.	TRBJ1-4	TRBD1	CASSSGQSNEKLFF	TGCGCCAGCAGCTCGGGACAGAGCAATGAAAAACTGTTTTTT
TRBV2	.	TRBJ1-1	TRBD1	CASRKLGTENTEAFF	TGTGCCAGCAGAAAGCTCGGGACAGAGAACACTGAAGCTTTCTTT
TRBV7-2	many	TRBJ2-2	TRBD2	CASIKWTSGGTGELFF	TGTGCCAGCATTAAGTGGACTAGCGGAGGCACCGGGGAGCTGTTTTTT
TRBV20-1	.	TRBJ2-5	TRBD2	CSARDLLAGRQETQYF	TGCAGTGCTAGAGATCTCCTAGCGGGCCGACAAGAGACCCAGTACTTC
TRBV4-3	few	TRBJ2-7	.	CASSQEGAASSYEQYF	TGCGCCAGCAGCCAAGAAGGAGCGGCAAGCTCCTACGAGCAGTACTTC
TRBV4-1	.	TRBJ2-1	TRBD1	CASRRTGVSNEQFF	TGCGCCAGCAGGCGGACAGGGGTGAGCAATGAGCAGTTCTTC
TRBV5-6	few	TRBJ2-3	.	CASSLIEGGHSDTQYF	TGTGCCAGCAGCTTAATTGAGGGGGGGCATTCGGATACGCAGTATTTT
TRBV28	.	TRBJ2-2	TRBD1	CASSRDRLNTGELFF	TGTGCCAGCAGCCGGGACAGACTGAACACCGGGGAGCTGTTTTTT
TRBV30	.	TRBJ2-3	.	CAWSFGTDTDTQYF	TGTGCCTGGAGTTTCGGGACTGACACAGATACGCAGTATTTT
TRBV7-9	many	TRBJ2-1	TRBD2	CASSLTSSSYNEQFF	TGTGCCAGCAGCTTGACTAGCTCCTCCTACAATGAGCAGTTCTTC
TRBV5-5	.	TRBJ2-5	TRBD1	CASSLFTGASETQYF	TGTGCCAGCAGCTTGTTCACAGGGGCTTCGGAGACCCAGTACTTC
TRBV20-1	few	TRBJ1-6	.	CSASEGYNSPLHF	TGCAGTGCTAGTGAGGGTTATAATTCACCCCTCCACTTT
TRBV12-3/TRBV12-4	once	TRBJ1-1	.	CASSPRVVAFF	TGTGCCAGCAGTCCCCGGGTTGTAGCTTTCTTT
TRBV3-1	.	TRBJ1-6	.	CASSPLGGSSPLHF	TGTGCCAGCAGCCCCTTGGGCGGGAGCTCACCCCTCCACTTT